Below, 5 T cell receptor beta chains from the same sample are listed, as sequenced in a study of T cell therapy after organ transplantation. Only in-frame clones appear in the TCRdb table, and some are missing; sequencing was by immunoSEQ multiplex PCR. The table has fewer than 25,000 clones, 81% seen once. Time point given: 4-8 weeks after completion of therapy. These receptors are not linked to any known antigen. The sample in question was CD8+ T cells from blood, obtained after autologous CMV-specific T cell therapy. These receptors were obtained from a human patient who had received a solid organ transplant and had CMV disease. Some T cells may be supplied by the graft donor.

The chain combines TRBV7-9 with TRBJ2-1; TRBD2 aligns across 11 bases. The CDR3 is made up of 16 amino acids. The V gene end was trimmed by 5 bases and the J gene end by 2 bases; junction bases not matched to a gene: 5. Germline V gene data show CDR1 as SEHNR and CDR2 as FQNEAQ (reference sequence). The CDR3 region is CASSPPSGGPYNEQFF. DNA of the CDR3: TGTGCCAGCAGCCCTCCTAGCGGGGGGCCCTACAATGAGCAGTTCTTC. The whole variable domain, remainder taken from reference TRBV7-9 and TRBJ2-1, is DTGVSQNPRHKITKRGQNVTFRCDPISEHNRLYWYRQTLGQGPEFLTYFQNEAQLEKSRLLSDRFSAERPKGSFSTLEIQRTEQGDSAMYLCASSPPSGGPYNEQFFGPGTRLTVL.

The chain has TRBV2 and TRBJ2-5, with 8 bases fitting TRBD2. The J call is uncertain, as TRBJ2-7 better fits the DNA end. CDR3 size: 15 residues. Germline assignment: CDR1 SNHLY and CDR2 FYNNEI. The CDR3: CASRVTSGRSYEQYF. CDR3 nucleotides: TGTGCCAGCAGAGTTACTAGCGGTCGCTCCTACGAGCAGTACTTC.

This clone was seen just once. This rearrangement joins TRBV29-1 to TRBJ1-1; D perhaps matches TRBD1 (5 bases). The CDR3 is 13 amino acids. Germline lookup yields CDR1 SQVTM and CDR2 ANQGSEA. The V gene lost 6 bases and the J gene lost 3 bases, with 14 bases spanning the gap. The CDR3 DNA reads TGCAGCGTCTTCGGGACCGATTACACTGAAGCTTTCTTT. Protein sequence: CSVFGTDYTEAFF. The full variable domain, in which reference TRBV29-1 and TRBJ1-1 provide the parts outside the CDR3, is SAVISQKPSRDICQRGTSLTIQCQVDSQVTMMFWYRQQPGQSLTLIATANQGSEATYESGFVIDKFPISRPNLTFSTLTVSNMSPEDSSIYLCSVFGTDYTEAFFGQGTRLTVV.

There are a few counts of this clone. The chain joins TRBV11-2 to TRBJ1-6; D is ambiguous. Trimming stripped 0 bases from V and 0 bases from J, with 12 bases between. The germline gives CDR1 SGHAT, CDR2 FQNNGV. The length of the CDR3 is 18 residues. CDR3 in amino acids: CASSLDQLLSSYNSPLHF. In nucleotides, the CDR3 is TGTGCCAGCAGCTTAGACCAGCTCTTAAGCTCCTATAATTCACCCCTCCACTTT.

This clone is large in the sample. CDR3 amino acids: CASSRTSGNSYEQYF. The CDR3 DNA follows: TGTGCCAGCAGCCGGACTAGCGGGAACTCCTACGAGCAGTACTTC. This rearrangement joins TRBV14 to TRBJ2-7; TRBD2 aligns across 12 bases. The CDR3 has 15 amino acids. V lost 4 bases, J lost 0 bases, and 1 base stayed unmatched. CDR1 is SGHDN, CDR2 FVKESK, per germline.